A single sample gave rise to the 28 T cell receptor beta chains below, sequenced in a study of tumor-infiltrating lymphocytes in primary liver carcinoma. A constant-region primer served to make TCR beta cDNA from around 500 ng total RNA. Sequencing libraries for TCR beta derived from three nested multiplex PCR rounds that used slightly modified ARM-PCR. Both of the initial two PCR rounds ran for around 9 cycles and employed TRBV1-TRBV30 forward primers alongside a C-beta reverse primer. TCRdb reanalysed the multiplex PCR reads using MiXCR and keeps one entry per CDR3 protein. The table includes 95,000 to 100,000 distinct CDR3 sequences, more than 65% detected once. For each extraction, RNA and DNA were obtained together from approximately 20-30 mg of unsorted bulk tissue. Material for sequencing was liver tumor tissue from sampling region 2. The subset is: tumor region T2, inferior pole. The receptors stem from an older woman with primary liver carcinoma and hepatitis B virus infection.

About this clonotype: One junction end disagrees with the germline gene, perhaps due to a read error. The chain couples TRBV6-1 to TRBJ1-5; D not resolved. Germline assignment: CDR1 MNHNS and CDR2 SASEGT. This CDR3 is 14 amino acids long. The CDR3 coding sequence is TGTGCCAGCAGTGTTAGGGATGGAAATCAGCCCCAGCATTTC. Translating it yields CASSVRDGNQPQHF.

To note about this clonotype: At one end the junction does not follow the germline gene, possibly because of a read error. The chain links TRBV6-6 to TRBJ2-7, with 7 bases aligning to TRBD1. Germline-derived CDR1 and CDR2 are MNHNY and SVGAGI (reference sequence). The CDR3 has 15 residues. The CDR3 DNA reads TGTGCCAGCAATTACTCGGGGACAGTGTTCCACGATCAGTACTTC. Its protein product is CASNYSGTVFHDQYF.

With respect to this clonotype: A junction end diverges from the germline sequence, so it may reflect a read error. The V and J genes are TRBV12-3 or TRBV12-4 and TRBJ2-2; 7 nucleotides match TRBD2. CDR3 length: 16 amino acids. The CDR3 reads CGSSPNGGRLGGKLFF. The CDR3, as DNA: TGTGGCAGCAGTCCCAACGGCGGGAGACTGGGCGGGAAGCTGTTTTTT.

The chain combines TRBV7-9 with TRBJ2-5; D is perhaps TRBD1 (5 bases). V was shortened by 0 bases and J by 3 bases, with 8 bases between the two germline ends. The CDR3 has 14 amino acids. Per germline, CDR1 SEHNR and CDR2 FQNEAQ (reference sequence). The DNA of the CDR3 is TGTGCCAGCAGCTTAGCGGGCAGGGAAGAGACCCAGTACTTC. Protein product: CASSLAGREETQYF.

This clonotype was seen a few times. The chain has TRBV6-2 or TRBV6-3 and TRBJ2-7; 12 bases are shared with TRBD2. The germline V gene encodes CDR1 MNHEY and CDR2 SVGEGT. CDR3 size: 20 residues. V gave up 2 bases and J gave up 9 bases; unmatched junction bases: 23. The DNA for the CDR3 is TGTGCCAGCAGTTACCTTGGACAGGGTTTGACTAGCGGGAGAATGGCCGGGCAGTACTTC. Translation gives CASSYLGQGLTSGRMAGQYF.

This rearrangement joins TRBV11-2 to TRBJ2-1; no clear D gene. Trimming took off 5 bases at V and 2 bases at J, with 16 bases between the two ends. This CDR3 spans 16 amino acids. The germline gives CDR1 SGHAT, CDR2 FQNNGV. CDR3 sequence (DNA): TGTGCCAGCAGCATAGTAGATGTCCCTACCTACAATGAGCAGTTCTTC. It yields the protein CASSIVDVPTYNEQFF. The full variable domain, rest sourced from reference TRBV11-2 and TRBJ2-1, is EAGVAQSPRYKIIEKRQSVAFWCNPISGHATLYWYQQILGQGPKLLIQFQNNGVVDDSQLPKDRFSAERLKGVDSTLKIQPAKLEDSAVYLCASSIVDVPTYNEQFFGPGTRLTVL.

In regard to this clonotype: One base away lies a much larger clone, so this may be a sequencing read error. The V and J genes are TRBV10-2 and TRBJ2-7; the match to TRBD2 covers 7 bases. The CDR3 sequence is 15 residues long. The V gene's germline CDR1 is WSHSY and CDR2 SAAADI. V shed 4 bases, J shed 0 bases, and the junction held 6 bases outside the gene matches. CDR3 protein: CASSVGLVGSYEQYF. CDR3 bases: TGCGCCAGCAGTGTAGGACTAGTGGGCTCCTACGAGCAGTACTTC.

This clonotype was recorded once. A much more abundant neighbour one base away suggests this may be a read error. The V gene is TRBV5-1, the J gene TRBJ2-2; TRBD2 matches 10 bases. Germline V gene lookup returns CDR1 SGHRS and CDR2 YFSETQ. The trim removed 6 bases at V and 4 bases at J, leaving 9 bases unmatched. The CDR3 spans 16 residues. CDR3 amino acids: CASKSAGGQITGELFF. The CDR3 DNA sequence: TGCGCCAGCAAATCAGCGGGAGGGCAAATCACCGGGGAGCTGTTTTTT.

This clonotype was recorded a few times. The CDR3 is CASSLLSFGQGLNTEAFF. CDR3 in DNA: TGTGCCAGCAGTTTGCTCAGCTTTGGACAGGGATTGAACACTGAAGCTTTCTTT. The chain recombines TRBV28 with TRBJ1-1; 8 bases agree with TRBD1. Germline V gene sequence: CDR1 MDHEN, CDR2 SYDVKM. The V gene end was trimmed by 3 bases and the J gene end by 0 bases; junction bases not matched to a gene: 12. The CDR3 extends over 18 amino acids.

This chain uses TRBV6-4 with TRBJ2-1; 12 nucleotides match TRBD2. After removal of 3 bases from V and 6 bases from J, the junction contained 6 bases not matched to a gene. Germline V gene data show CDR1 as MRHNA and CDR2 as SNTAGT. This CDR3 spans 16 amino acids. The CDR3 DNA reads TGTGCCAGCAGTGAAAAAGGACTAGCGGGACCCAATGAGCAGTTCTTC. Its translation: CASSEKGLAGPNEQFF.

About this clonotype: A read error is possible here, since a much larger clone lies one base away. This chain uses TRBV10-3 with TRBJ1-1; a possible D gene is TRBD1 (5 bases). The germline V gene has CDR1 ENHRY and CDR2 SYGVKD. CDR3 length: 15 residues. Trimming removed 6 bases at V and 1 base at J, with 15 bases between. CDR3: CAIRDYSGANTEAFF. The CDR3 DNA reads TGTGCCATCAGGGACTACAGTGGGGCGAACACTGAAGCTTTCTTT.

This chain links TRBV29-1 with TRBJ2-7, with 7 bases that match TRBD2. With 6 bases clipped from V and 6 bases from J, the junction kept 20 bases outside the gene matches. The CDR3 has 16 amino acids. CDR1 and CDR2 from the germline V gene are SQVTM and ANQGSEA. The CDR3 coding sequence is TGCAGCGTGAACCAGGGACTAACGGGGGTGTTACGCGAGCAGTACTTC. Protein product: CSVNQGLTGVLREQYF.

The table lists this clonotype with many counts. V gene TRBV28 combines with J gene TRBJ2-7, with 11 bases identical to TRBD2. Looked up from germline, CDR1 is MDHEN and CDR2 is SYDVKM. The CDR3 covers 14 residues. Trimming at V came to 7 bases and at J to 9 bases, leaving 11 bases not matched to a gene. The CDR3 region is CASTNGASGRTQYF. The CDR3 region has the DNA TGTGCCAGCACCAATGGGGCTAGCGGGAGGACGCAGTACTTC.

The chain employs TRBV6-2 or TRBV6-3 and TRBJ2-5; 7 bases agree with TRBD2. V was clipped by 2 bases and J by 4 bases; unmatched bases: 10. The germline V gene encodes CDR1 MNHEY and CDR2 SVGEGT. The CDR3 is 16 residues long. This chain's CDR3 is CASSYRCGRAGETQYF. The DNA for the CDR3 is TGTGCCAGCAGTTACAGGTGTGGGAGGGCCGGAGAGACCCAGTACTTC.

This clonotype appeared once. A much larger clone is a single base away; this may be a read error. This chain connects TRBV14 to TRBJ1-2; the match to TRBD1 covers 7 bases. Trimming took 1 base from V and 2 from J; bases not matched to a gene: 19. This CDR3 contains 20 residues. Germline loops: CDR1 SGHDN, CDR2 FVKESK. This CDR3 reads CASSQGALGDRVPPNYGYTF. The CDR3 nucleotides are TGTGCCAGCAGCCAAGGGGCCCTTGGAGACAGGGTGCCCCCAAACTATGGCTACACCTTC. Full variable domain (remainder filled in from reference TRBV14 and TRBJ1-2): EAGVTQFPSHSVIEKGQTVTLRCDPISGHDNLYWYRRVMGKEIKFLLHFVKESKQDESGMPNNRFLAERTGGTYSTLKVQPAELEDSGVYFCASSQGALGDRVPPNYGYTFGSGTRLTVV.

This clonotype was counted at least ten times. CDR3 in amino acids: CASSPRLAGNTGELFF. The CDR3 DNA reads as TGCGCCAGCAGCCCCCGACTAGCGGGTAACACCGGGGAGCTGTTTTTT. The gene calls are TRBV5-1 and TRBJ2-2, with 10 bases identical to TRBD2. Germline trimming cut 4 bases from V and 2 bases from J; bases unmatched to any gene: 5. The CDR3 has 16 residues. The germline CDR1 and CDR2 sequences are SGHRS and YFSETQ.

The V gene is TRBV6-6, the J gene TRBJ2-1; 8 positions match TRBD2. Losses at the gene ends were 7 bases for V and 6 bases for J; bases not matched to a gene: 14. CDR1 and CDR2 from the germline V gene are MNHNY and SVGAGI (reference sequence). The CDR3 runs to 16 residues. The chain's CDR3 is CASTPCGRTVINEQFF. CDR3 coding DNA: TGTGCCAGCACCCCCTGCGGGAGGACCGTAATCAATGAGCAGTTCTTC.

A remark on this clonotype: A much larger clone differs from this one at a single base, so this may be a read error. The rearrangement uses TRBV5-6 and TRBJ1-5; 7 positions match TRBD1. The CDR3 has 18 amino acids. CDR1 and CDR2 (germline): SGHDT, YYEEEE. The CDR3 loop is CAGSLFLAQDRSNQPQHF. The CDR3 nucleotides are TGTGCCGGCAGCTTGTTCTTGGCCCAGGACAGGAGCAATCAGCCCCAGCATTTT. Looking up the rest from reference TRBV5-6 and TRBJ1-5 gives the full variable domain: DAGVTQSPTHLIKTRGQQVTLRCSPKSGHDTVSWYQQALGQGPQFIFQYYEEEERQRGNFPDRFSGHQFPNYSSELNVNALLLGDSALYLCAGSLFLAQDRSNQPQHFGDGTRLSIL.

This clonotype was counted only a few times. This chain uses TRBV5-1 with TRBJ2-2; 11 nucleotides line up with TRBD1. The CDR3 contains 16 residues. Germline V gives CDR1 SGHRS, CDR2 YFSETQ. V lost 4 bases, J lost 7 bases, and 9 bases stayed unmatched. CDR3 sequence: CASSLRTGGADGELFF. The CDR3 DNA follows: TGCGCCAGCAGCCTCCGGACAGGGGGCGCAGACGGGGAGCTGTTTTTT.

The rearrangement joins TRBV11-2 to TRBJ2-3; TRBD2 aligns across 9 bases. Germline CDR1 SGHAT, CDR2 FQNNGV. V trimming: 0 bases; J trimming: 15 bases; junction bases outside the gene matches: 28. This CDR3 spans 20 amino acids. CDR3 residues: CASSLDLSGLAGDGIDMHYF. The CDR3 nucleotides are TGTGCCAGCAGCTTAGATCTAAGTGGGTTAGCGGGAGATGGGATAGATATGCATTATTTT.

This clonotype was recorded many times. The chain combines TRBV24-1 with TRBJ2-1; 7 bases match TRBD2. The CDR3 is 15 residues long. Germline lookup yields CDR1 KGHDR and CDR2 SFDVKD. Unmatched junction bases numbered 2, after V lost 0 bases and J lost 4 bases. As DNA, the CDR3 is TGTGCCACCAGTGATTTGAGCGGGAAGTACAATGAGCAGTTCTTC. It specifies CATSDLSGKYNEQFF.

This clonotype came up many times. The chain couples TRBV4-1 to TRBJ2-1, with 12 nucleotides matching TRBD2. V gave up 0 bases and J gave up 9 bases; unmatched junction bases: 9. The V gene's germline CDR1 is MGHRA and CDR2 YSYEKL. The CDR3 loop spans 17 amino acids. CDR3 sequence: CASSQEVTSGSDSEQFF. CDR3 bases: TGCGCCAGCAGCCAAGAAGTGACTAGCGGGAGTGATAGTGAGCAGTTCTTC.

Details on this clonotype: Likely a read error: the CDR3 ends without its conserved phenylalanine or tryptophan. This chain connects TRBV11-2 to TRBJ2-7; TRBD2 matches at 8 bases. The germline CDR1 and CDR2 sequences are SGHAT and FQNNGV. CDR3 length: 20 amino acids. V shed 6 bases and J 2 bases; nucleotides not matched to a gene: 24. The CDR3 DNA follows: TGTGCCAGCAGTGCCATTTCCCGACTAACGGGAGGGCAGAAACCCTACGAGCAGTACCTC. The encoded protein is CASSAISRLTGGQKPYEQYL.

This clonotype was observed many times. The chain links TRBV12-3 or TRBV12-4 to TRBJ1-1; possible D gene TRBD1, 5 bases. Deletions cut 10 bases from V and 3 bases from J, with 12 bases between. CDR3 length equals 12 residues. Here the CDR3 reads CATRTPDTEAFF. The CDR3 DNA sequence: TGTGCCACCCGGACACCCGACACTGAAGCTTTCTTT.

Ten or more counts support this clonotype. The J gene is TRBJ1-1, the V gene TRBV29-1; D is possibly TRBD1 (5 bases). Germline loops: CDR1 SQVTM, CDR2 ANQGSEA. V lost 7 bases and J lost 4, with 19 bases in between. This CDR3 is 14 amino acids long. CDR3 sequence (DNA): TGCAGCGCGCAAACGGGGGGATCCTTCACTGAAGCTTTCTTT. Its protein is CSAQTGGSFTEAFF.

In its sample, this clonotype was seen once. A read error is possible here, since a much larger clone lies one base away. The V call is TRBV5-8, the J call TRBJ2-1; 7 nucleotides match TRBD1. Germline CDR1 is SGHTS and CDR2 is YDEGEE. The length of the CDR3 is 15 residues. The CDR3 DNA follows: TGTGCCAGCAGCCCCCGGACAGGAAGAAACAAAGAGCAGTTCTTC. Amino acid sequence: CASSPRTGRNKEQFF.

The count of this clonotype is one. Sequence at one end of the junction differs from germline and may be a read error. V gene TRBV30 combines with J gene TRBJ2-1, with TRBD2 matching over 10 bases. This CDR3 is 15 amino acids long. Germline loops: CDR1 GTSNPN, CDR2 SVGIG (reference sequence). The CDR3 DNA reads TGTGCCTGGAGTGAGGGACTAGCGAGGGTCAATAAGCAGTTCTTC. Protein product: CAWSEGLARVNKQFF.

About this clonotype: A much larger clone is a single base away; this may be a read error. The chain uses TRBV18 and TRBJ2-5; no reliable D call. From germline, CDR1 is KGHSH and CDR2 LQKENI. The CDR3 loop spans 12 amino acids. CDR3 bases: TGTGCCAGCTCACCACGCCCAGAGATCCAGTACTTC. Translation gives CASSPRPEIQYF.